This passage covers 15 T cell receptor beta chains from one sample sequenced in a study of response to subunit inactivated influenza vaccine. TCRdb ran MiXCR on the RT-PCR reads and lists one entry per CDR3 protein. The sample contains roughly 500,000 distinct CDR3 sequences, 16% of which appear only once. Material: CD4+ T cells sorted from PBMCs, obtained less than 30 months after vaccination. Source of these receptors: a man aged 45-69 years who received an inactivated influenza vaccine.

This clonotype was seen a handful of times. The chain combines TRBV6-1 with TRBJ2-6, with D maybe TRBD1 (6 bases). This CDR3 comprises 13 residues. V lost 5 bases and J 12 bases, leaving 14 bases between the germline ends. The germline V gene has CDR1 MNHNS and CDR2 SASEGT. CDR3 DNA sequence: TGTGCCAGCAGTAAGACAGGCTGGGGCGTCCTGACTTTC. It codes for CASSKTGWGVLTF.

The chain links TRBV12-3 or TRBV12-4 to TRBJ1-2; 12 bases agree with TRBD1. J gave up 4 bases and V 4 bases, and 4 bases lay outside the gene matches. The CDR3 length is 15 residues. This CDR3 is CASSYGTGGVYGYTF. The CDR3 bases are TGTGCCAGCAGTTACGGGACAGGGGGCGTCTATGGCTACACCTTC.

The rearrangement uses TRBV9 and TRBJ2-3; no definite D call. The germline V and J ends were trimmed by 0 bases and 2 bases, with 13 bases remaining between them. CDR1 and CDR2 (germline): SGDLS, YYNGEE. There are 16 residues in the CDR3. The CDR3 is CASSVGQLTLTDTQYF. CDR3 sequence (DNA): TGTGCCAGCAGCGTAGGGCAGCTGACACTCACAGATACGCAGTATTTT.

This clonotype showed up just a few times. The V call is TRBV9, the J call TRBJ1-4; D call uncertain. The CDR3 sequence is 13 residues long. In germline, CDR1 is SGDLS, CDR2 YYNGEE. Trimming removed 0 bases at V and 11 bases at J, with 11 bases between. The DNA of the CDR3 is TGTGCCAGCAGCGTAGGTTTGACGGGGAAACTGTTTTTT. This sequence encodes CASSVGLTGKLFF.

This clonotype was recorded a few times. This sequence joins TRBV6-2 or TRBV6-3 and TRBJ1-1, with 9 bases that match TRBD1. CDR1 and CDR2 from the germline V gene are MNHEY and SVGEGT. The CDR3 is 14 residues long. V lost 5 bases to trimming and J lost 4 bases; unmatched junction nucleotides: 5. The DNA of the CDR3 is TGTGCCAGCAGTACAGGGGGCGCTTCCACTGAAGCTTTCTTT. It yields the protein CASSTGGASTEAFF.

The CDR3 nucleotides are TGTGCCAGCAGTTTACTGGGACAGGGGGCGGTCGAGCAGTTCTTC. This encodes CASSLLGQGAVEQFF. This chain connects TRBV11-2 to TRBJ2-1; 12 bases are shared with TRBD1. V gave up 6 bases and J gave up 10 bases; unmatched junction bases: 10. CDR1 is SGHAT and CDR2 is FQNNGV in the germline V gene. The CDR3 contains 15 residues.

This clonotype was seen only once. The chain uses TRBV20-1 and TRBJ1-6, with a tentative D call TRBD1 (5 bases). The CDR3 is 14 amino acids. With 4 bases removed from V and 7 bases from J, the gap between germline ends came to 14 bases. The germline gives CDR1 DFQATT, CDR2 SNEGSKA (reference sequence). The CDR3 nucleotides are TGCAGTGCTACTTCAGGACATCCCAATTCACCCCTCCACTTT. Translation gives CSATSGHPNSPLHF.

The sample holds a few counts of this clonotype. V usage is TRBV4-3 and J usage is TRBJ1-4, with 10 positions matching TRBD1. The length of the CDR3 is 20 residues. Germline V gene sequence: CDR1 LGHNA, CDR2 YSLEER. The V and J ends lost 0 bases and 0 bases, in that order; junction bases with no gene match: 10. The CDR3 DNA sequence: TGCGCCAGCAGCCAAGATTTCGGTGGCGGGACAGGGGCAACTAATGAAAAACTGTTTTTT. Protein sequence: CASSQDFGGGTGATNEKLFF.

This clonotype appeared a few times. The chain uses TRBV5-1 and TRBJ2-1; TRBD2 agrees at 7 bases. The V and J ends lost 0 bases and 6 bases, in that order; junction bases with no gene match: 3. CDR3 length equals 14 residues. Germline V gives CDR1 SGHRS, CDR2 YFSETQ. In DNA, the CDR3 is TGCGCCAGCAGCTTGGTGACTAGCATCAATGAGCAGTTCTTC. Translated, it gives CASSLVTSINEQFF.

This clonotype has just a few counts. The CDR3 nucleotides read TGTGCCAGCAGGGAGGACTCACTCGTGGCCTACAATGAGCAGTTCTTC. Protein sequence: CASREDSLVAYNEQFF. The rearrangement links TRBV12-3 or TRBV12-4 to TRBJ2-1; a weak D match, TRBD2 (5 bases). Trimming shortened V by 6 bases and J by 2 bases, and 17 bases separated the two germline ends. This CDR3 region has 16 residues.

This clonotype showed up just a few times. The chain recombines TRBV7-2 with TRBJ2-1; D is tentatively TRBD1 or TRBD2 (5 bases each). V lost 2 bases to trimming and J lost 8 bases, with 19 bases between them. The CDR3 is 16 amino acids. Germline CDR1 SGHTA, CDR2 FQGNSA. CDR3 sequence reads: CASSLTSGTRPYEQFF. In nucleotides, the CDR3 is TGTGCCAGCAGCTTAACCTCCGGGACCCGCCCCTATGAGCAGTTCTTC. The full variable domain, in which reference TRBV7-2 and TRBJ2-1 provide the parts outside the CDR3, is GAGVSQSPSNKVTEKGKDVELRCDPISGHTALYWYRQSLGQGLEFLIYFQGNSAPDKSGLPSDRFSAERTGGSVSTLTIQRTQQEDSAVYLCASSLTSGTRPYEQFFGPGTRLTVL.

The rearrangement uses TRBV11-2 and TRBJ2-3, with D possibly matching TRBD1 (6 bases). CDR1 is SGHAT, CDR2 FQNNGV, per germline. The germline V and J ends were trimmed by 0 bases and 0 bases, with 19 bases remaining between them. The CDR3 spans 19 residues. CDR3 loop: CASSLELNLQGWSTDTQYF. For the CDR3, the DNA is TGTGCCAGCAGCTTAGAGCTTAACTTACAGGGTTGGAGCACAGATACGCAGTATTTT.

The rearrangement links TRBV10-3 to TRBJ2-7; 9 nucleotides line up with TRBD2. This CDR3 is built from 15 residues. Trimming cost V 10 bases and J 0 bases; bases outside gene matches: 10. In germline, CDR1 is ENHRY, CDR2 SYGVKD. CDR3 DNA sequence: TGTGCCAGTCGGCAGGGACTAGCAGACTCCTACGAGCAGTACTTC. It translates to CASRQGLADSYEQYF.

This clonotype has more than one count but fewer than ten. The chain is built from TRBV27 and TRBJ2-3; unclear D gene. The CDR3 has 13 amino acids. Trimming removed 5 bases at V and 4 bases at J, with 10 bases between. The germline V gene has CDR1 MNHEY and CDR2 SMNVEV (reference sequence). CDR3 coding DNA: TGTGCCAGCAGTCGACCGGTCGCAGATACGCAGTATTTT. This sequence encodes CASSRPVADTQYF.

The genes are TRBV11-2 and TRBJ2-1; 8 bases fit TRBD1. The CDR3 covers 15 residues. CDR1 SGHAT and CDR2 FQNNGV come from the germline V gene. With V trimmed by 3 bases and J by 9 bases, 10 bases remained unmatched. As DNA, the CDR3 is TGTGCCAGCAGCTTCGACCTGACAGGGGCCAGTGAGCAGTTCTTC. Protein product: CASSFDLTGASEQFF.